The rows below give T cell receptor beta chains drawn from one sample of a study of T-cell reconstitution after alpha-beta-depleted transplantation in children. MiXCR, run by TCRdb on the PCR reads, gives a single entry per CDR3 protein. The sample consists of approximately 980,000 distinct CDR3 sequences, around 30% of them appearing once. This sample comprised PBMCs, mostly from graft donor cells, obtained 360 days after TCRalphabeta/CD19-depleted stem cell transplant. The receptors originated from a boy younger than two who had a stem cell transplant for SCID, so the T cells may come from the graft donor. Each CDR3 is given with its conserved first and last residue. D genes are given only for firm matches. Rows give clone size only sometimes, using once, few, many, or a class for an expanded clone.

clone_size,v_call,j_call,d_call,cdr3_aa,cdr3_nt
few,TRBV11-2,TRBJ2-3,TRBD1,CASSLLGQAADTQYF,TGTGCCAGCAGCTTATTGGGACAGGCCGCAGATACGCAGTATTTT
NA,TRBV9,TRBJ2-1,NA,CASSVSVQDFSYNEQFF,TGTGCCAGCAGCGTATCCGTACAGGACTTCTCCTACAATGAGCAGTTCTTC
NA,TRBV29-1,TRBJ1-5,NA,CSVASRSNQPQHF,TGCAGCGTTGCTAGTCGAAGCAATCAGCCCCAGCATTTT
NA,TRBV25-1,TRBJ1-4,NA,CASSDWTGNEKLFF,TGTGCCAGCAGTGATTGGACCGGTAATGAAAAACTGTTTTTT
NA,TRBV5-1,TRBJ2-3,NA,CASSLEDTATDTQYF,TGCGCCAGCAGCTTGGAGGACACAGCCACAGATACGCAGTATTTT
few,TRBV20-1,TRBJ2-5,TRBD2,CSAGHAGGSGTQYF,TGCAGTGCCGGCCATGCGGGGGGGTCGGGAACCCAGTACTTC
NA,TRBV20-1,TRBJ2-7,TRBD1,CSARDRTYEQYF,TGCAGTGCTCGGGACAGGACCTACGAGCAGTACTTC
NA,TRBV18,TRBJ2-3,NA,CASTNAPQSTSGSKQYF,TGTGCCAGCACCAACGCACCCCAGTCCACGTCCGGGTCTAAGCAGTATTTT
few,TRBV7-8,TRBJ1-1,NA,CASSPTTLRGAFF,TGTGCCAGCAGCCCAACCACCCTGAGGGGGGCTTTCTTT
NA,TRBV5-1,TRBJ2-1,TRBD1,CASSPPTGGFSEQFF,TGCGCCAGCAGCCCCCCGACAGGGGGCTTCAGTGAGCAGTTCTTC
many,TRBV14,TRBJ2-1,TRBD2,CASSRTSGEQFF,TGTGCCAGCAGCCGGACTAGCGGAGAGCAGTTCTTC
NA,TRBV18,TRBJ1-2,NA,CASSPIKGSDYGYTF,TGTGCCAGCTCACCAATCAAGGGGTCCGACTATGGCTACACCTTC
NA,TRBV29-1,TRBJ2-1,NA,CSVERVDHYNEQFF,TGCAGCGTTGAAAGGGTGGACCACTACAATGAGCAGTTCTTC
few,TRBV7-2,TRBJ1-6,NA,CASSWRGSRDSPLHF,TGTGCCAGCAGCTGGAGAGGGTCCCGGGACTCACCCCTCCACTTT
NA,TRBV3-1,TRBJ2-7,NA,CASSHFNGPYEQYF,TGTGCCAGCAGCCATTTCAACGGACCGTACGAGCAGTACTTC
few,TRBV20-1,TRBJ2-1,NA,CSASWQRPSYNEQFF,TGCAGTGCTAGTTGGCAGCGCCCCTCCTACAATGAGCAGTTCTTC
few,TRBV4-1,TRBJ2-1,TRBD2,CASSQDSPGGPYNEQFF,TGCGCCAGCAGCCAAGACTCCCCGGGGGGACCTTACAATGAGCAGTTCTTC
NA,TRBV5-1,TRBJ2-2,NA,CASTLQGPSGELFF,TGCGCCAGCACCTTACAGGGACCAAGCGGGGAGCTGTTTTTT
NA,TRBV9,TRBJ2-3,NA,CASTQGVGGGEFITDTQYF,TGTGCCAGCACTCAAGGGGTAGGGGGCGGGGAGTTCATCACAGATACGCAGTATTTT
NA,TRBV5-6,TRBJ2-7,TRBD1,CASTPGQDRANEQYF,TGTGCCAGCACCCCGGGGCAGGACAGGGCGAACGAGCAGTACTTC
NA,TRBV6-1,TRBJ1-4,NA,CASSDLTGANEKLFF,TGTGCCAGCAGTGATCTGACAGGTGCTAATGAAAAACTGTTTTTT
NA,TRBV20-1,TRBJ2-3,TRBD1,CSAGPGQGWTDTQYF,TGCAGTGCTGGCCCGGGACAGGGCTGGACAGATACGCAGTATTTT
few,TRBV11-2,TRBJ2-3,TRBD2,CASRPGRGGSSTDTQYF,TGTGCCAGCAGGCCCGGACGCGGGGGGTCTAGCACAGATACGCAGTATTTT
few,TRBV4-1,TRBJ2-7,TRBD1,CASSQLPGTGPYEQYF,TGCGCCAGCAGTCAGCTACCCGGGACAGGCCCCTACGAGCAGTACTTC
many,TRBV12-3/TRBV12-4,TRBJ1-2,NA,CASSSKGANYGYTF,TGTGCCAGCAGTTCCAAAGGGGCTAACTATGGCTACACCTTC
few,TRBV28,TRBJ2-6,NA,CASSLLGQSGANVLTF,TGTGCCAGCAGTTTACTCGGGCAGTCTGGGGCCAACGTCCTGACTTTC
NA,TRBV12-3/TRBV12-4,TRBJ2-1,NA,CASSSLGQGGYNEQFF,TGTGCCAGCAGTTCCCTGGGGCAGGGAGGCTACAATGAGCAGTTCTTC
NA,TRBV4-2,TRBJ2-5,NA,CASSQQTAQTQYF,TGTGCCAGCAGCCAACAAACGGCCCAGACCCAGTACTTC
NA,TRBV29-1,TRBJ2-2,NA,CSVGILDTGELFF,TGCAGCGTTGGTATTTTGGACACCGGGGAGCTGTTTTTT
NA,TRBV20-1,TRBJ2-5,NA,CSASSLGVRSSEETQYF,TGCAGTGCTAGTTCGCTCGGGGTCCGCTCGTCCGAAGAGACCCAGTACTTC
few,TRBV12-3/TRBV12-4,TRBJ2-1,TRBD1,CASRRGTGSYNEQFF,TGTGCCAGCAGGAGGGGGACAGGCTCCTACAATGAGCAGTTCTTC
few,TRBV6-5,TRBJ2-1,TRBD1,CASSHDRDPYNEQFF,TGTGCCAGCAGCCACGACAGGGACCCCTACAATGAGCAGTTCTTC
NA,TRBV6-1,TRBJ2-2,TRBD2,CASSRRAGGPGTGELFF,TGTGCCAGCAGTAGGAGAGCGGGGGGGCCGGGCACCGGGGAGCTGTTTTTT
NA,TRBV7-9,TRBJ2-1,NA,CASTVQRGSVNEQFF,TGTGCCAGCACCGTCCAGAGGGGCTCGGTGAATGAGCAGTTCTTC
few,TRBV3-1,TRBJ1-1,NA,CASSQGPVNSEAFF,TGTGCCAGCAGCCAAGGGCCGGTGAACTCTGAAGCTTTCTTT
many,TRBV7-2,TRBJ2-5,NA,CASSLNRETQYF,TGTGCCAGCAGCTTAAACAGGGAGACCCAGTACTTC
NA,TRBV20-1,TRBJ2-1,TRBD2,CSASWGGSYNEQFF,TGCAGTGCCAGCTGGGGGGGGAGTTACAATGAGCAGTTCTTC
NA,TRBV3-1,TRBJ1-1,NA,CASSQEGGRANTEAFF,TGTGCCAGCAGCCAAGAGGGGGGCAGGGCGAACACTGAAGCTTTCTTT
few,TRBV6-1,TRBJ2-7,TRBD1,CASTNDRGAHEQYF,TGTGCCAGCACTAACGACAGGGGAGCCCACGAGCAGTACTTC
NA,TRBV28,TRBJ2-5,NA,CASSPRWEETQYF,TGTGCCAGCAGCCCTCGGTGGGAAGAGACCCAGTACTTC
few,TRBV7-6,TRBJ2-1,TRBD2,CASSDRLAGKNEQFF,TGTGCCAGCAGCGATAGACTAGCGGGGAAGAATGAGCAGTTCTTC
NA,TRBV5-1,TRBJ2-1,NA,CASSYGTTYNEQFF,TGCGCCAGCAGCTACGGGACAACCTACAATGAGCAGTTCTTC